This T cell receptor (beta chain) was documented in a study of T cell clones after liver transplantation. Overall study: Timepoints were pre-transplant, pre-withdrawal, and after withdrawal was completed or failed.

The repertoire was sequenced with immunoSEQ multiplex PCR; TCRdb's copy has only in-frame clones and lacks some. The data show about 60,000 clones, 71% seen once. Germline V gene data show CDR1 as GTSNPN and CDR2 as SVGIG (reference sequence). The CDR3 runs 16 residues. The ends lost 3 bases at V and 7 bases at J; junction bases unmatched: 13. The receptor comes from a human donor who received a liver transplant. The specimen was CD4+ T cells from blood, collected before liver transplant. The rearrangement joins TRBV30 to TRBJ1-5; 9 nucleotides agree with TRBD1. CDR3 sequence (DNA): TGTGCCTGGAGCTCTACCTCCGGGACAGGGAACCAGCCCCAGCATTTT. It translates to CAWSSTSGTGNQPQHF.